Given below is one TCR beta chain in context. Its cognate antigen is unknown. The sample comes from a study of T cell responses to AZD1222 COVID-19 vaccine. Profiling relied on immunoSEQ multiplex PCR, and the TCRdb table lists in-frame clones only, not all of them. The table has fewer than 200,000 clones, around nine tenths seen once; the top ten hold 0.85% to 1.1%. Germline CDR1 LGHNA, CDR2 YSLEER. CDR3 size: 16 residues. V lost 1 base and J lost 1, with 13 bases in between. Study-level findings and limits: Only 5 to 7 individuals given AZD1222 were seropositive at baseline. The study reported that nearly half of spike-specific TCRs target unmutated variant regions.

The TCR was taken from an adult who received the AZD1222 COVID-19 vaccine. Source: peripheral blood, taken 28 days after the second AZD1222 dose. The chain joins TRBV4-3 to TRBJ1-2, with a possible D match to TRBD1 (6 bases). The CDR3 region has the DNA TGCGCCAGCAGCCAAGCGCCGGGGGCGCTTAACTATGGCTACACCTTC. Protein sequence: CASSQAPGALNYGYTF.